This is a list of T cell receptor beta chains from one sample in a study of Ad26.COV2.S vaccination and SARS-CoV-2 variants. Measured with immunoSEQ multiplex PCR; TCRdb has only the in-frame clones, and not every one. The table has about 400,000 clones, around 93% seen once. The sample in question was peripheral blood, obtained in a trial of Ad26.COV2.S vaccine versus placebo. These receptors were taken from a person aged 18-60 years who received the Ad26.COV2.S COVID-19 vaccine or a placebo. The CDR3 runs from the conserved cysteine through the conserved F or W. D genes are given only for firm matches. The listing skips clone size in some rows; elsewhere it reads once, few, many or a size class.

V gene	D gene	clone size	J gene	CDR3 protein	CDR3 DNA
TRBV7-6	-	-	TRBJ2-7	CASSLGRDLRSSYEQYF	TGTGCCAGCAGCTTAGGGCGGGACCTGCGGAGTTCCTACGAGCAGTACTTC
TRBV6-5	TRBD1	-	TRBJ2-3	CASSLGQGSTDTQYF	TGTGCCAGCAGTTTGGGACAGGGGAGCACAGATACGCAGTATTTT
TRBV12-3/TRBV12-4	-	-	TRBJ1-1	CASSWGWNTEAFF	TGTGCCAGCAGTTGGGGGTGGAACACTGAAGCTTTCTTT
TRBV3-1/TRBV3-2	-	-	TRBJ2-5	CASSQFPGETQYF	TGTGCCAGCAGCCAATTTCCGGGGGAGACCCAGTACTTC
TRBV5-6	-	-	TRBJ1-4	CASSTVATNEKLFF	TGTGCCAGCAGCACGGTTGCAACTAATGAAAAACTGTTTTTT
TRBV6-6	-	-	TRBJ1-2	CASSPDSNYGYTF	TGTGCCAGCAGCCCGGACAGTAACTATGGCTACACCTTC
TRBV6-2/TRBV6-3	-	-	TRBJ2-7	CASSHGQIDSYEQYF	TGTGCCAGCAGCCATGGACAGATTGATTCCTACGAGCAGTACTTC
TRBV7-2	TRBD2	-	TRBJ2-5	CASSLVGSGGQETQYF	TGTGCCAGCAGCTTAGTTGGTAGCGGGGGCCAAGAGACCCAGTACTTC
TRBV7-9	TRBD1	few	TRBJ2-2	CASSLGGQGRTGELFF	TGTGCCAGCAGCTTAGGAGGACAGGGTCGCACCGGGGAGCTGTTTTTT
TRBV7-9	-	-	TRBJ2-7	CASSPPRAYEQYF	TGTGCCAGCAGCCCTCCCCGGGCCTACGAGCAGTACTTC
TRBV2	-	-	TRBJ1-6	CASREAVGRSPLHF	TGTGCCAGCAGGGAGGCGGTTGGGCGGTCACCCCTCCACTTT
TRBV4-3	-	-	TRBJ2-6	CASSQEWSSGANVLTF	TGCGCCAGCAGCCAAGAATGGAGTTCGGGGGCCAACGTCCTGACTTTC
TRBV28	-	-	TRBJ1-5	CASSFLGTSNQPQHF	TGTGCCAGCAGTTTTCTTGGGACAAGCAATCAGCCCCAGCATTTT
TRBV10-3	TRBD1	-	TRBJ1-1	CAISHDRGPTEAFF	TGTGCCATCAGCCATGACAGGGGGCCCACTGAAGCTTTCTTT
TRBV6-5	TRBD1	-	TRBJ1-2	CASRGQGAYGYTF	TGTGCCAGCAGGGGACAGGGAGCCTATGGCTACACCTTC
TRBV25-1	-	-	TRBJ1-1	CASSGERAGPTEAFF	TGTGCCAGCAGTGGAGAACGGGCGGGACCCACTGAAGCTTTCTTT
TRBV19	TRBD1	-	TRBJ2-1	CASSITGGSYNEQFF	TGTGCCAGTAGTATCACAGGGGGCTCCTACAATGAGCAGTTCTTC
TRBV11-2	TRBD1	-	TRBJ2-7	CASSTYRGSDYEQYF	TGTGCCAGCAGCACGTACAGGGGCTCTGACTACGAGCAGTACTTC
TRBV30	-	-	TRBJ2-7	CAWTGRASYEQYF	TGTGCCTGGACCGGCAGGGCCTCCTACGAGCAGTACTTC
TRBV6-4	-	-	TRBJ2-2	CASSERLGDLTGELFF	TGTGCCAGCAGTGAACGACTGGGGGACCTCACCGGGGAGCTGTTTTTT
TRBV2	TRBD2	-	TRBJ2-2	CASSGLAGLELFF	TGTGCCAGCAGTGGACTAGCGGGGCTAGAGCTGTTTTTT
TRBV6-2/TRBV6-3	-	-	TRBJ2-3	CASSYGGATDTQYF	TGTGCCAGCAGTTATGGCGGGGCCACAGATACGCAGTATTTT
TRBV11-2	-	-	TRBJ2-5	CASSSGLMGQETQYF	TGTGCCAGCAGCTCCGGACTGATGGGACAAGAGACCCAGTACTTC
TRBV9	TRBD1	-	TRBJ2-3	CASSPRTGRDTQYF	TGTGCCAGCAGCCCGAGGACAGGGCGGGATACGCAGTATTTT
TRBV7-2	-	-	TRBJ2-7	CASSYTGFTYEQYF	TGTGCCAGCAGCTATACAGGGTTCACCTACGAGCAGTACTTC
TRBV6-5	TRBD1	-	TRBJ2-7	CASTLTGGGYEQYF	TGTGCCAGCACCTTGACAGGGGGAGGGTACGAGCAGTACTTC
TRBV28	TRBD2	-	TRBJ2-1	CASKRLAGARAYNEQFF	TGTGCCAGCAAAAGACTAGCGGGGGCGCGAGCCTACAATGAGCAGTTCTTC
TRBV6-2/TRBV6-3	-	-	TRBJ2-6	CASSYSRFTGANVLTF	TGTGCCAGCAGTTACTCGAGGTTCACTGGGGCCAACGTCCTGACTTTC
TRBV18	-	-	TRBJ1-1	CASSPPNKGGNTEAFF	TGTGCCAGCTCACCACCGAATAAGGGGGGGAACACTGAAGCTTTCTTT
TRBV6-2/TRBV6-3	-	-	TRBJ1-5	CASSYSFSRVIGDQPQHF	TGTGCCAGCAGTTACTCTTTTAGCAGGGTGATCGGAGATCAGCCCCAGCATTTT
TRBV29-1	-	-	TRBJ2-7	CSAEGPTGDRSYEQYF	TGCAGCGCGGAGGGACCAACCGGGGACCGATCCTACGAGCAGTACTTC
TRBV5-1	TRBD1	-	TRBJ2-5	CASSLGRTGGQETQYF	TGCGCCAGCAGCTTGGGTCGGACAGGGGGCCAAGAGACCCAGTACTTC
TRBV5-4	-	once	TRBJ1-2	CASSRVQEPSGGYTF	TGTGCCAGCAGCCGGGTACAGGAGCCCTCGGGTGGCTACACCTTC
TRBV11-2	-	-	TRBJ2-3	CASSPVENTQYF	TGTGCCAGCAGCCCTGTAGAGAATACGCAGTATTTT
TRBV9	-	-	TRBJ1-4	CASSVTGNEKLFF	TGTGCCAGCAGCGTAACGGGTAATGAAAAACTGTTTTTT
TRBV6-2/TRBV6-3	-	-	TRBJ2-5	CASSYRELQETQYF	TGTGCCAGCAGTTACCGGGAACTACAAGAGACCCAGTACTTC
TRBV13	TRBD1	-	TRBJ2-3	CASSPRPGTGESPDTQYF	TGTGCCAGCAGCCCCCGTCCCGGCACAGGGGAGAGTCCAGATACGCAGTATTTT
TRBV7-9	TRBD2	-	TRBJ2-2	CASRPRGGALNTGELFF	TGTGCCAGCAGACCCCGGGGGGGGGCACTGAACACCGGGGAGCTGTTTTTT
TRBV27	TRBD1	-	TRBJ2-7	CASSLSPTSTGPSYEQYF	TGTGCCAGCAGTTTAAGTCCCACCTCGACAGGGCCCTCCTACGAGCAGTACTTC
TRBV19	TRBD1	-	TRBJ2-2	CASSPTSAQGAQGELFF	TGTGCCAGTAGCCCCACGTCCGCACAGGGGGCGCAGGGGGAGCTGTTTTTT
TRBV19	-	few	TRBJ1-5	CASNWGYYNQPQHF	TGTGCCAGTAATTGGGGGTATTACAATCAGCCCCAGCATTTT
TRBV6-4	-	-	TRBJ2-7	CASSGHSYEQYF	TGTGCCAGCAGTGGCCACAGCTACGAGCAGTACTTC
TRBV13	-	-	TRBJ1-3	CASSLPGHLSGNTIYF	TGTGCCAGCAGCTTGCCGGGACACCTCTCTGGAAACACCATATATTTT
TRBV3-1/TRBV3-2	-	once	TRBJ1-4	CASSRAEKLFF	TGTGCCAGCAGCCGCGCTGAAAAACTGTTTTTT
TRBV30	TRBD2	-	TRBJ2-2	CAWSLGAGAGELFF	TGTGCCTGGAGTCTTGGAGCGGGGGCCGGGGAGCTGTTTTTT
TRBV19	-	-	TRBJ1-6	CASSRESSYNSPLHF	TGTGCCAGTAGTCGAGAGAGCTCCTATAATTCACCCCTCCACTTT
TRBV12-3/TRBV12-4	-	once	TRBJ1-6	CASRAGFSPLHF	TGTGCCAGCAGGGCGGGCTTTTCACCCCTCCACTTT
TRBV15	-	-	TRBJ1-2	CATSRRQALYGYTF	TGTGCCACCAGCAGACGACAGGCCCTCTATGGCTACACCTTC
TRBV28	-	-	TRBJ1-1	CASRAEHPTEAFF	TGTGCCAGCAGAGCGGAGCACCCCACTGAAGCTTTCTTT
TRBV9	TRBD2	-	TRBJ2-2	CASSVSGGEHTGELFF	TGTGCCAGCAGCGTAAGCGGGGGGGAACACACCGGGGAGCTGTTTTTT
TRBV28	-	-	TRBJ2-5	CASGETQYF	TGTGCCAGCGGGGAGACCCAGTACTTC
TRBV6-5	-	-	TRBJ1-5	CASSYSGERNQPQHF	TGTGCCAGCAGTTATTCAGGGGAACGGAATCAGCCCCAGCATTTT
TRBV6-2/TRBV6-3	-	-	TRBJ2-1	CASSYLIGGTYNEQFF	TGTGCCAGCAGCTATCTGATCGGGGGAACCTACAATGAGCAGTTCTTC
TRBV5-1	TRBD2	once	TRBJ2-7	CASSLIAGGLEEQYF	TGCGCCAGCAGCTTGATAGCGGGGGGGCTGGAAGAGCAGTACTTC
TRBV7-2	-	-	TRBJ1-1	CASSFVKGWGSVNTEAFF	TGTGCCAGCAGCTTTGTTAAGGGGTGGGGGTCCGTGAACACTGAAGCTTTCTTT